This T cell receptor beta chain was identified during a study of CD8 T cells in Susac syndrome. This clonotype was counted a few times. Its matching antigen is unknown. Whole-study findings and limits: It was acknowledged in the study that the number of individuals who were included in its TCR sequencing and HLA analysis was relatively small.

After extraction with the RNeasy kit, roughly 0.45 to 1 ug of the RNA was reverse transcribed using random hexamers. Coverage of TCR beta CDR3 amplification by immunoSEQ multiplex PCR extended to 54 Vbeta and 13 Jbeta. TCRdb ran MiXCR on the immunoSEQ multiplex PCR reads and lists one entry per CDR3 protein. The sample shows 250,000 to 300,000 distinct CDR3 sequences, around 83% of them seen only once. CDR1 MNHEY and CDR2 SVGAGI come from the germline V gene. Trimming removed 6 bases from V and 4 bases from J, with 10 bases in between. This CDR3 comprises 12 residues. The multiple sclerosis control cohort comprised treatment-naive individuals presenting with stable or active relapsing-remitting disease.

This clonotype was sampled from a human donor with multiple sclerosis. The chain combines TRBV6-5 with TRBJ2-7, with unresolved D. Sequenced: CD8+ T cells from PBMCs. DNA of the CDR3: TGTGCCAGCAGCGCTCGACCATACGAGCAGTACTTC. It specifies CASSARPYEQYF.